Presented here are 7 T cell receptor beta chains from one specimen sequenced in a study of blood T cell repertoires in COVID-19. Produced via immunoSEQ multiplex PCR; TCRdb's table is partial and in-frame only. The sample carries 120,000 to 150,000 clones, approximately 91% recorded once. Sequencing was done on a sample of peripheral blood. The receptors were sampled from a human donor in a cohort sampled during active COVID-19.

This clone has only one observation. The DNA of the CDR3 is TGCGCCAGCAGCTGGGGACTAGCGGGAGGGGTCTACGAGCAGTACTTC. Encoded protein: CASSWGLAGGVYEQYF. The genes are TRBV5-1 and TRBJ2-7; 16 nucleotides match TRBD2. CDR1 SGHRS and CDR2 YFSETQ come from the germline V gene. The CDR3 contains 16 residues. Trimming at V came to 3 bases and at J to 3 bases, leaving 3 bases not matched to a gene.

This sequence joins TRBV7-9 and TRBJ2-3; maybe TRBD1 (5 bases). CDR1 and CDR2 (germline): SEHNR, FQNEAQ (reference sequence). This CDR3 contains 14 residues. V gave up 4 bases and J gave up 4 bases, with 12 bases separating them. The CDR3 nucleotides read TGTGCCAGCAGCTCCCCCAGGGTTCCAGATACGCAGTATTTT. Amino acids: CASSSPRVPDTQYF.

The chain combines TRBV2 with TRBJ2-5; TRBD2 matches 8 bases. Germline CDR1 and CDR2: SNHLY and FYNNEI. Trimming at V came to 4 bases and at J to 4 bases, leaving 2 bases not matched to a gene. The CDR3 loop spans 13 amino acids. This CDR3 reads CASSAGLAETQYF. The CDR3, as DNA: TGTGCCAGCAGTGCCGGACTAGCAGAGACCCAGTACTTC.

V and J are TRBV19 and TRBJ1-5; D is unclear. Trimming removed 2 bases at V and 11 bases at J, with 10 bases between. The CDR3 consists of 12 residues. Germline CDR1 LNHDA, CDR2 SQIVND (reference sequence). The CDR3 DNA reads as TGTGCCAGTAGTATATCTTCCCAGGCCCAGCATTTT. This encodes CASSISSQAQHF.

This rearrangement joins TRBV9 to TRBJ2-5; the match to TRBD2 covers 7 bases. V gave up 3 bases and J gave up 1 base; unmatched junction bases: 6. Germline V lookup: CDR1 SGDLS, CDR2 YYNGEE. CDR3 length: 15 residues. CDR3 sequence (DNA): TGTGCCAGCAGCGCGGGAGCTAGCGGCCAAGAGACCCAGTACTTC. The encoded protein is CASSAGASGQETQYF.

The chain has TRBV7-6 and TRBJ2-1, with 8 bases that match TRBD2. CDR3 length: 14 amino acids. V lost 4 bases, J lost 9 bases, and 8 bases stayed unmatched. Per the germline V gene, CDR1 is SGHVS and CDR2 is FNYEAQ. The CDR3, as DNA: TGTGCCAGCAGCTCGGGACTAGGCGGAGCTGAGCAGTTCTTC. Translated: CASSSGLGGAEQFF.

V usage is TRBV28 and J usage is TRBJ1-4; TRBD1 aligns across 10 bases. V lost 4 bases and J lost 8; bases outside the gene matches: 13. The CDR3 length is 17 residues. Germline V gives CDR1 MDHEN, CDR2 SYDVKM. CDR3 DNA sequence: TGTGCCAGCAGTTCCAGGGGACAGGGGCGGTTGGGGGAAAAACTGTTTTTT. Translation: CASSSRGQGRLGEKLFF.